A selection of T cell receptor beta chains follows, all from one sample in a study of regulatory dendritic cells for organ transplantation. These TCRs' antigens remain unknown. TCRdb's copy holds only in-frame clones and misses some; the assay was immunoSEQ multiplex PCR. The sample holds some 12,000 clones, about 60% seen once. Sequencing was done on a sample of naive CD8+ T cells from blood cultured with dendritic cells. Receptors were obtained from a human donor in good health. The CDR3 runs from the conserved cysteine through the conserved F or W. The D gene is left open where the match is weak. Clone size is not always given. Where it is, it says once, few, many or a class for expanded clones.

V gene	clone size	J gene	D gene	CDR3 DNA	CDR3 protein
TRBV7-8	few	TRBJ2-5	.	TGTGCCAGCAGCCCTAATGGGGCGGAGACCCAGTACTTC	CASSPNGAETQYF
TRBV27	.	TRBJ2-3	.	TGTGCCAGCAGTTTATCTCAGGGGACGACGACGGCGCAGTATTTT	CASSLSQGTTTAQYF
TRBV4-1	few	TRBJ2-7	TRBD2	TGCGCCAGCAGCCAAGGACTAGCGGGGGTTACCTACGAGCAGTACTTC	CASSQGLAGVTYEQYF
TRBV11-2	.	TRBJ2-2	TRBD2	TGTGCCAGCAGCACGGGACTAGCGGGGATCGGGGAGCTGTTTTTT	CASSTGLAGIGELFF
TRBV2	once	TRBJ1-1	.	TGTGCCAGCAGTGAAAACAGAATGAACACTGAAGCTTTCTTT	CASSENRMNTEAFF
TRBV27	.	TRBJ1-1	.	TGTGCCAGCAGTTTAAGGGGAAGTACTGAAGCTTTCTTT	CASSLRGSTEAFF
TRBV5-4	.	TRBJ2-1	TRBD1	TGTGCCAGCAGTTCGGGGACGGGACAGAGATACAATGAGCAGTTCTTC	CASSSGTGQRYNEQFF
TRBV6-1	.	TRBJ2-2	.	TGTGCCAGCAGTTCGGGACTCCACATACCCGGGGAGCTGTTTTTT	CASSSGLHIPGELFF
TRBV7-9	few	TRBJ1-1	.	TGTGCCAGCAGCGTTACCCCCCCCGCGAGTGCGAACACTGAAGCTTTCTTT	CASSVTPPASANTEAFF
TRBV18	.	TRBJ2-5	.	TGTGCCAGCTCACCCCTAGATGTTTCGGAGACCCAGTACTTC	CASSPLDVSETQYF
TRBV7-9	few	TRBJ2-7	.	TGTGCCAGCAGCTCCCCGTGGATGGAGGAGCAGTACTTC	CASSSPWMEEQYF
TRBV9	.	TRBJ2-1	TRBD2	TGTGCCAGCAGCGGGGCGGGGGGAGGTGTTGTAAATGAGCAGTTCTTC	CASSGAGGGVVNEQFF
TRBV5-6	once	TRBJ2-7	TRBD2	TGTGCCAGCAGCTTGAGTAGCGGGGTCGTTAGGTACGAGCAGTACTTC	CASSLSSGVVRYEQYF
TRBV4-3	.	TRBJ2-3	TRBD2	TGCGCCAGCAGCCACGATTCCACACTAGCGGGGGGAGCTACGCAGTATTTT	CASSHDSTLAGGATQYF
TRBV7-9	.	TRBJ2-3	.	TGTGCCAGCAGCTTGCAGGGGAGCACAGATACGCAGTATTTT	CASSLQGSTDTQYF
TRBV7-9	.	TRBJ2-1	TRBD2	TGTGCCAGCAGCTTAGTTAGCGGGGGGGCCTACTACAATGAGCAGTTCTTC	CASSLVSGGAYYNEQFF
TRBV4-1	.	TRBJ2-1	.	TGCGCCAGCAGCCCCCGAGTTAATGAGCAGTTCTTC	CASSPRVNEQFF
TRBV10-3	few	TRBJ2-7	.	TGTGCCATCAGAGGAGGGTTGGCCTACGAGCAGTACTTC	CAIRGGLAYEQYF
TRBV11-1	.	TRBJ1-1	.	TGTGCCAGCAGCCTGGGACATTCCTCCGCTTTCTTT	CASSLGHSSAFF
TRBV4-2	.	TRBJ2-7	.	TGTGCCAGCAGCCAAGAAGCGGGTGAGACCTACGAGCAGTACTTC	CASSQEAGETYEQYF
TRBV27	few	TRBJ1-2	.	TGTGCCAGCAGTTTATCGGTCTCAGGGTATGGCTACACCTTC	CASSLSVSGYGYTF
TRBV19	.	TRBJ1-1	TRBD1	TGTGCCAATAGACAGACAGGGGCCGTTACTGAAGCTTTCTTT	CANRQTGAVTEAFF
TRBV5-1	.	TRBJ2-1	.	TGCGCCAGCAGCCTACCGGGGGAGCTTTATGAGCAGTTCTTC	CASSLPGELYEQFF
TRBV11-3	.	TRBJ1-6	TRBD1	TGTGCCAGCAGCGCCACATGGGACAGGGATAATTCACCCCTCCACTTT	CASSATWDRDNSPLHF
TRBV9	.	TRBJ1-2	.	TGTGCCAGCAGCTTGGGGGAGGGCTATTATGGCTACACCTTC	CASSLGEGYYGYTF
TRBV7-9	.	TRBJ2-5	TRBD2	TGTGCCAGCAGCCCCGGTGCCCTAGCGGAGACCCAAGAGACCCAGTACTTC	CASSPGALAETQETQYF
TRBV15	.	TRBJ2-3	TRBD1	TGTGCCACCAGCGGCCCCGGACAGGGGTCAGATACGCAGTATTTT	CATSGPGQGSDTQYF
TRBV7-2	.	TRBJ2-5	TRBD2	TGTGCCAGCATCCCATTTGGGGATCTAGCGGGGGAAAACCAAGAGACCCAGTACTTC	CASIPFGDLAGENQETQYF
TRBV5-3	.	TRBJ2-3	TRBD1	TGTGCCAGAAGCTTGTTCAGGGGACAGGGTGTCTGTCCAGATACGCAGTATTTT	CARSLFRGQGVCPDTQYF
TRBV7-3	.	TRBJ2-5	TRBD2	TGTGCCAGCAGCCCTAGCGGGGTGAGCCAAGAGACCCAGTACTTC	CASSPSGVSQETQYF
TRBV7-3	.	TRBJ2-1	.	TGTGCCAGCAGCTTAACGGACAGCAATGAGCAGTTCTTC	CASSLTDSNEQFF